This T cell receptor (beta chain) was sequenced for a study of beta chain features in type 1 diabetes (dated by TCRdb to between 2018 and 2020). With respect to the entire study: Mean age, gender distribution, total cell number and subset yield did not differ between patients and healthy donors. Regulatory and stem cell-like memory subsets were obtained from only 8 patients and about eight healthy donors, while naive and central memory subsets were obtained from all 30 or so donors. In the study, TCRB repertoires of sorted circulating CD4+ T cell subsets from recently diagnosed type 1 diabetes patients were compared with those of matched healthy donors. Across all samples, 107,917,701 sorted cells were examined, and cell number per subset correlated strongly with RNA yield. Study-level results and caveats: In all four CD4+ subsets, TCRB CDR3 length was moderately but significantly shorter in type 1 diabetes patients. The naive, central memory and regulatory TCRB repertoires appeared to resemble one another more closely among patients than among healthy donors. At VDJ recombination sites, patients with type 1 diabetes made fewer insertions and deleted more nucleotides, a pattern implying thymic rearrangement abnormalities. PCR might favor shorter templates, but patient and control samples were amplified and corrected together, so any skew would affect both groups equally. Only small numbers of individuals were included in the HLA sub-analyses, which left unresolved whether HLA type had any influence on TCRB rearrangement. Because cDNA rather than genomic DNA was sequenced, highly expressing activated cells could have been over-represented, although no difference in activation and CD3 levels was found between groups.

A note on this clone: No antigen is known for it. No much larger clonotype is one base removed from it; base qualities were not supplied.

From each donor, a single peripheral blood sample of approximately 120 mL on average was drawn into heparinised tubes. A BD FACSAria II was used to sort naive, central memory, regulatory and stem cell-like memory CD4+ T cells with a panel that included CD45RO, CCR7, CD25, CD127, CD95 and CD27. Purity was above 95% for every sorted population. PBMCs were isolated immediately by Lymphoprep density gradient centrifugation and stained directly without culture. So that batch effects would be minimized, each experiment stained and sorted samples in pairs, pairing one healthy donor with one patient. Trimming takes 7 bases from V and 7 bases from J, and the germline ends sit 10 bases apart. In the germline V gene, CDR1 corresponds to MNHEY and CDR2 to SVGAGI. Reading from cysteine to phenylalanine, the CDR3 counts 11 amino acids. Only the CDR3 portion is preserved as DNA: 33 bases, with reading frame beginning at the first base.

All of the isolated RNA was reverse transcribed with the High Capacity cDNA Reverse Transcription Kit, so expressed TCRB transcripts were sequenced. Deep immunoSEQ sequencing was performed on naive, central memory and regulatory T cell samples, with an average of approximately 3.9 million total reads per sample. After sorted cells were lysed in RLT buffer, RNA was extracted with DNase-treated RNeasy Micro or Mini kits, with the choice depending on cell number. To prevent cross-contamination, every cell subset was processed on its own, while patient and healthy donor samples were processed together. Using the immunoSEQ multiplex PCR, TCRB sequences were amplified from cDNA into 87-bp fragments spanning the CDR3 region. The amplicons were sequenced using the Illumina HiSeq platform. For the original study's pipeline: PCR bias was computationally corrected using synthetic template baselines, reads within Hamming distance 2 were collapsed, and singletons that could not be merged were discarded. Reads were aligned to IMGT to assign V, D and J genes, CDR3 length, and insertions or deletions at six rearrangement sites. Within each subset, clonotype counts were normalized to sorted cell number, and only after that were true diversity and Gini coefficients computed with the tcR R package. Repertoire sharing was quantified using the overlap coefficient calculated on TCRB nucleotide sequences. Held by TCRdb, this immuneACCESS table contains in-frame sequences only and omits some clones. Under half of the omission traces to an unresolved V gene where checked; the cause of the rest is unknown. That table furnishes V, J and clone size, whereas the DNA furnished D and trimming. For this sample the table gives some 9,800 clones, of which around 78% were detected only once. The ten biggest clones cover 1.4% of the sample.

Recombination linked TRBV6-5 to TRBJ1-1; a weak D assignment points to TRBD1 (5 bases agree). The specimen sequenced was Tregs from blood. Per the publication, the cell subset or site label means: regulatory CD4+ T cells. The sequence was collected from a woman between 18 and 29 years old in good health. The CDR3 region reads CASKRDFEAFF. The DNA reads TGTGCCAGCAAACGGGACTTTGAAGCTTTCTTT.